In this sample, the clone carrying this T cell receptor beta chain turned up a few times. This entry belongs to a study of patients and donors after allogeneic stem cell transplantation. TCRdb used MiXCR to reprocess the RT-PCR reads, holding one entry per CDR3 protein. The table includes under 200,000 distinct CDR3 sequences, approximately 28% detected once. Per germline, CDR1 DFQATT and CDR2 SNEGSKA (reference sequence). The V end lost 0 bases, the J end lost 3 bases, and 9 bases lay between the germline ends. The CDR3 is 14 residues long. This sequence joins TRBV20-1 and TRBJ1-5, with D unclear. Input material: blood, either unsorted or a sorted T cell fraction (not recorded which). The sequence derives from a human donor who was either an allogeneic HSCT recipient or a stem cell or donor lymphocyte infusion donor (not recorded which). It is not recorded whose cells these are; they may come from a transplant donor. The CDR3 DNA sequence: TGCAGTGCTAGAGATTCCAGTTTCAATCAGCCCCAGCATTTT. This translates into CSARDSSFNQPQHF.